These 2 T cell receptor beta chains were sequenced from one sample in a study of regulatory T cells in long-lasting Graves disease. Through Arm-PCR of CDR3 regions and iRepertoire HTBI primers, TCR beta libraries were built. TCRdb called the multiplex PCR reads again in MiXCR, with one record for every CDR3 protein. The sample includes about 440,000 distinct CDR3 sequences, about 16% of them seen just once. Stated time point: newly diagnosed GD, antithyroid drugs for less than 3 months. From PBMCs, RNA was extracted and then used to make the TCR library. These same records also appear under a second study, on T cells in Graves' hyperthyroidism and ophthalmopathy.

Source: peripheral blood mononuclear cells (PBMCs), taken at new diagnosis, from a patient treated with antithyroid drugs. The receptors derive from a woman aged 25 to 39 with Graves disease.

This clonotype was observed many times. The junction shows a germline mismatch at one end, possibly a read error. The chain has TRBV5-5 and TRBJ1-1; no firm D call. Germline CDR1 SGHKS, CDR2 YYEKEE (reference sequence). CDR3 length: 14 amino acids. CDR3 residues: CASSPGLQNTEAFF. CDR3 sequence (DNA): TGCGCCAGCAGCCCAGGCCTGCAGAACACTGAAGCTTTCTTT.

This clonotype has a count of ten or more. In nucleotides, the CDR3 is TGTGCCAGCACCCTCGGGAGGGACACCTACGAGCAGTACTTC. Its protein product is CASTLGRDTYEQYF. This rearrangement joins TRBV2 to TRBJ2-7, with 8 bases fitting TRBD2. There are 14 residues in the CDR3. The germline V gene encodes CDR1 SNHLY and CDR2 FYNNEI. V was pared by 7 bases and J by 2 bases, with 7 bases of the junction left unmatched.